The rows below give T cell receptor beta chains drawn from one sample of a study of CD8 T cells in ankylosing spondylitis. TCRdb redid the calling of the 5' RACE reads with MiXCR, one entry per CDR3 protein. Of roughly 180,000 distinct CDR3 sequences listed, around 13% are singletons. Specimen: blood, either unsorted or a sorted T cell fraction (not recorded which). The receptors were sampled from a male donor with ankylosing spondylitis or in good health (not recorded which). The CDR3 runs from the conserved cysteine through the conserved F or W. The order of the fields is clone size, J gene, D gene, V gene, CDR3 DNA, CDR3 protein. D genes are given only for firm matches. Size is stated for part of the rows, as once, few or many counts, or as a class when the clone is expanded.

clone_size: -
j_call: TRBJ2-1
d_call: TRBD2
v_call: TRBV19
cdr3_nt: TGTGCCAGTAGGGGGACTAGCGGCCTGAGCTCCTACAATGAGCAGTTCTTC
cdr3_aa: CASRGTSGLSSYNEQFF

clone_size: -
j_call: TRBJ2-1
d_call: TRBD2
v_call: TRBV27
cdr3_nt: TGTGCCAGCAGTCATAGCGGGGGGGACAATGAGCAGTTCTTC
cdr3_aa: CASSHSGGDNEQFF

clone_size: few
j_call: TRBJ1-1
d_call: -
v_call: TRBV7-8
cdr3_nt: TGTGCCAGCAGCTCCGAAATAGGACGTCTCCGGACTGAAGCTTTCTTT
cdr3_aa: CASSSEIGRLRTEAFF

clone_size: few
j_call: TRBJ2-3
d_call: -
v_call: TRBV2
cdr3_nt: TGTGCCAGCATGGGGCTAGCTTATGAAGATACGCAGTATTTT
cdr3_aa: CASMGLAYEDTQYF

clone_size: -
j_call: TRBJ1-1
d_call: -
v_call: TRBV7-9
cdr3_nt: TGTGCCAGCAGCTTAGCGGCAGGGTACACTGAAGCTTTCTTT
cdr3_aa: CASSLAAGYTEAFF

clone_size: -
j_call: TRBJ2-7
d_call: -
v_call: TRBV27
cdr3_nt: TGTGCCAGCAGTAGAGGACCCTTCTACGAGCAGTACTTC
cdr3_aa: CASSRGPFYEQYF

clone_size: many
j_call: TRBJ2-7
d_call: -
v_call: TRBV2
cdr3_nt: TGTGCCAGCATCGGACAGCTCTACGAGCAGTACTTC
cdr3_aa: CASIGQLYEQYF

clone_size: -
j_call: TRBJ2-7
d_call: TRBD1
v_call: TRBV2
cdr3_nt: TGTGCCAGCCAACCCAAGCCGGGACAGGTTTCCTACGAGCAGTACTTC
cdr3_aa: CASQPKPGQVSYEQYF

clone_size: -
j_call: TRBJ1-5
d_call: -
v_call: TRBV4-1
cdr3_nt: TGCGCCAGCAGCCAAGATTTGGGTTTTAATCAGCCCCAGCATTTT
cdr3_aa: CASSQDLGFNQPQHF

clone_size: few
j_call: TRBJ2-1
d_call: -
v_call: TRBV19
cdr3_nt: TGTGCCAGTAGTACTGGGGGTGGGTCCTACAATGAGCAGTTCTTC
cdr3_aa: CASSTGGGSYNEQFF

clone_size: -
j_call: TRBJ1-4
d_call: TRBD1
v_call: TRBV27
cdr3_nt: TGTGCCAGCAGTTTAAGCGGGACAGGTTATGAAAAACTGTTTTTT
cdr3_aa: CASSLSGTGYEKLFF

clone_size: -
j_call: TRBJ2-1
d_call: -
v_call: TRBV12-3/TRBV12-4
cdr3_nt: TGTGCCAGCAGTCACAGGGTTGACATGAATGAGCAGTTCTTC
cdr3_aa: CASSHRVDMNEQFF

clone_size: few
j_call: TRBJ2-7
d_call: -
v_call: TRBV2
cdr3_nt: TGTGCCAGCGGAGGGGGGGCGAGCAACGAGCAGTACTTC
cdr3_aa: CASGGGASNEQYF

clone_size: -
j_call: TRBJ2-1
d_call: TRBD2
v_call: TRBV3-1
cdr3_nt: TGTGCCAGCAGCCAAGAGACTAGCGGGAGCTACGTCTCCTACAATGAGCAGTTCTTC
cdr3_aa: CASSQETSGSYVSYNEQFF

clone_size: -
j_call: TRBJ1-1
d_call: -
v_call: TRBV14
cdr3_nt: TGTGCCAGCAGGGACAGCATGAACACTGAAGCTTTCTTT
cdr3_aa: CASRDSMNTEAFF

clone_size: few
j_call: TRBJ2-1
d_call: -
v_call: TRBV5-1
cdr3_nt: TGCGCCAGCAGCTTGGGGGGCACTGGTCCTGATGAGCAGTTCTTC
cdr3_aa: CASSLGGTGPDEQFF

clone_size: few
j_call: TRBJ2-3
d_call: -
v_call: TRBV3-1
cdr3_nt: TGTGCCAGCAGCCGGGTTACCGGGACTGAGGGCACAGATACGCAGTATTTT
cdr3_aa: CASSRVTGTEGTDTQYF

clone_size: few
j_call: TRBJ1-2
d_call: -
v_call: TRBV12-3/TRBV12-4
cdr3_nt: TGTGCCAGCAGTTTAGTGGTAAGGGGACCTGTTGGGTATGGCTACACCTTC
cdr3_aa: CASSLVVRGPVGYGYTF

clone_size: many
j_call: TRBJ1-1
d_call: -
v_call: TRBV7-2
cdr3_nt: TGTGCCAGCAGCGTCGCCAGGGTTCTGGGTTCTGAAGCTTTCTTT
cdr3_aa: CASSVARVLGSEAFF

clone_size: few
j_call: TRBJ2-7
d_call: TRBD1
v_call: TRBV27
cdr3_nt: TGTGCCAGCACCCCCGGGACAGGGGGACACGAGCAGTACTTC
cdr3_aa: CASTPGTGGHEQYF

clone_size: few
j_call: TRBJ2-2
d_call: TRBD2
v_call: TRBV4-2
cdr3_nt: TGTGCCAGCAGCCAAGAATTGGTAGCGGGAGGTCCTAGGAACACCGGGGAGCTGTTTTTT
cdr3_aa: CASSQELVAGGPRNTGELFF

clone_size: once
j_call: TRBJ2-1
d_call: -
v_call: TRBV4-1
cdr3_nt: TGCGCCAGCAGCCAGATCCCCTCCCGGGGCGGAGCTGAGCAGTTCTTC
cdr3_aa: CASSQIPSRGGAEQFF

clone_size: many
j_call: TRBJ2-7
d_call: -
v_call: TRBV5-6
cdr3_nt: TGTGCCAGCAGTCTGGATGACAGCTACGAGCAGTACTTC
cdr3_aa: CASSLDDSYEQYF

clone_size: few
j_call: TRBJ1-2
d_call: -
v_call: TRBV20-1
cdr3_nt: TGCAGTGCTAGAGATACCCAGGTCCACGGCTACACCTTC
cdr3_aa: CSARDTQVHGYTF

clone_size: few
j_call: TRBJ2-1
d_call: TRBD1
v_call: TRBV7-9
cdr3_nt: TGTGCCAGCAGCTTAGACCCAGGGGGAAATGAGCAGTTCTTC
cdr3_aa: CASSLDPGGNEQFF

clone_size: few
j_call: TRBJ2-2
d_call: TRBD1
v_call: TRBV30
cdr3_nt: TGTGCCTGGAGTGTATGGACAGGGTGGACCGGGGAGCTGTTTTTT
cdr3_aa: CAWSVWTGWTGELFF

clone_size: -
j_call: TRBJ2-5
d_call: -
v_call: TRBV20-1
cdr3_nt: TGCAGTGCTACCATAGGGTTAAGTCTCCAAGAGACCCAGTACTTC
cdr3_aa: CSATIGLSLQETQYF